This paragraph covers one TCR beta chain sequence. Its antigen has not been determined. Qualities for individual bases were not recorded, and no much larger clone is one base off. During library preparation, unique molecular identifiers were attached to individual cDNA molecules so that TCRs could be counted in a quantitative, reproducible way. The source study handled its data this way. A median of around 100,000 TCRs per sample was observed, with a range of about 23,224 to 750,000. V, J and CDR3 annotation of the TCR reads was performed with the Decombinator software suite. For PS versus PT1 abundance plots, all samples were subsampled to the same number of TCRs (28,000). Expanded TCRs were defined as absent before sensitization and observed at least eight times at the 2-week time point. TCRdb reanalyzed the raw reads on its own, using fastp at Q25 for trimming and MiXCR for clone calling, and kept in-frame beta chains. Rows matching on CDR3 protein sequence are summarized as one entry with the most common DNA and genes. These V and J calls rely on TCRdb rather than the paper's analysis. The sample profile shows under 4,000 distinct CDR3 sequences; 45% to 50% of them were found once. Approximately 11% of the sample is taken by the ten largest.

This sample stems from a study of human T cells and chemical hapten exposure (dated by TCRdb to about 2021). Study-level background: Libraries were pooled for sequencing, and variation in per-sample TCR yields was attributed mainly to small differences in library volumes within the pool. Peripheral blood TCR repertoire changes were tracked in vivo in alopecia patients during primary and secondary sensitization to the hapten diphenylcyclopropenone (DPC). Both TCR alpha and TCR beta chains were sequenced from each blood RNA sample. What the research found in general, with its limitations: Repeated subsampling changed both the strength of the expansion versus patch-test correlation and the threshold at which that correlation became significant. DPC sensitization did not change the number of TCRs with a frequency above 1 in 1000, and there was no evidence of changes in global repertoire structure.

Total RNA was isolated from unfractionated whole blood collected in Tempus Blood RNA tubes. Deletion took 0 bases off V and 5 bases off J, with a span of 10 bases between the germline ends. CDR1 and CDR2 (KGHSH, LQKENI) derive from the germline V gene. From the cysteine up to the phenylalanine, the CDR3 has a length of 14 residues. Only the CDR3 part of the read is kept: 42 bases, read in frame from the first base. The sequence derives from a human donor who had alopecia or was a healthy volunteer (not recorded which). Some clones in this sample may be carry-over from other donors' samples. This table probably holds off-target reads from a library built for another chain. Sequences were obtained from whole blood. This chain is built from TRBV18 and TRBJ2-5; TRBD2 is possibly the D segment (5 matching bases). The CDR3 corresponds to CASSPPTRHETQYF. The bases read TGTGCCAGCTCACCACCAACTAGGCACGAGACCCAGTACTTC.